The 9 T cell receptor beta chains given below trace back to one sample, sequenced in a study of T cell clonality in common variable immunodeficiency. Assay used: immunoSEQ multiplex PCR; TCRdb lists only in-frame clones, some missing. The sample has about 16,000 clones, none seen only once. Findings of the study overall: In common variable immunodeficiency, TCR beta chains reportedly carried fewer deletions and N-nucleotide insertions.

For these receptors, no antigen is known. Sample: peripheral blood mononuclear cells. All receptors derive from a human donor with common variable immunodeficiency.

This clone was counted at least ten times. The read ends 3 residues before the CDR3 terminus; that terminus is restored from the germline J gene. The chain joins TRBV19 to TRBJ1-2; D is perhaps TRBD1 (5 bases). Germline-derived CDR1 and CDR2 are LNHDA and SQIVND (reference sequence). CDR3 length equals 14 residues. Between the trimmed V and J ends, which lost 3 bases and 2 bases, there was a span of 10 bases. The DNA read from the CDR3 is TGTGCCAGTAGTATTCAAAGGGGCAACTATGGC. Protein product: CASSIQRGNYG. The whole CDR3 reads CASSIQRGNYGYTF. Using reference TRBV19 and TRBJ1-2 for the parts outside the CDR3, the full variable domain is DGGITQSPKYLFRKEGQNVTLSCEQNLNHDAMYWYRQDPGQGLRLIYYSQIVNDFQKGDIAEGYSVSREKKESFPLTVTSAQKNPTAFYLCASSIQRGNYGYTFGSGTRLTVV.

About this clone itself: The observed sequence ends 3 residues before the CDR3 terminus, with the missing tail filled in from the germline J gene. The rearrangement links TRBV18 to TRBJ1-1; 7 bases fit TRBD1. The CDR3 consists of 17 residues. Trimming took 3 bases from V and 0 from J; bases not matched to a gene: 10. Germline V lookup: CDR1 KGHSH, CDR2 LQKENI. Incomplete CDR3 DNA: TGTGCCAGCTCACCCACTAGACAGGGATTCATGAACACTGAA. This gives the protein CASSPTRQGFMNTE. The entire CDR3 is CASSPTRQGFMNTEAFF. The full variable domain, its missing parts supplied by reference TRBV18 and TRBJ1-1, is NAGVMQNPRHLVRRRGQEARLRCSPMKGHSHVYWYRQLPEEGLKFMVYLQKENIIDESGMPKERFSAEFPKEGPSILRIQQVVRGDSAAYFCASSPTRQGFMNTEAFFGQGTRLTVV.

This clone has ten or more counts. The CDR3 extends 3 residues past the end of the read, so its final part is completed from the germline J gene. The chain recombines TRBV20-1 with TRBJ1-4; D might be TRBD1 (5 bases). The CDR3 extends over 15 amino acids. Germline lookup yields CDR1 DFQATT and CDR2 SNEGSKA (reference sequence). The V end lost 1 base, the J end lost 7 bases, and 16 bases lay between the germline ends. The CDR3 is CSARGGGDLGEKLFF. Partial CDR3 DNA: TGCAGTGCTAGAGGTGGAGGGGATTTAGGTGAAAAA.

This clone was detected many times. The read stops 3 residues short of the end of the CDR3; the missing end is completed from the germline J gene. The chain carries TRBV18 and TRBJ1-2, with D tentatively TRBD1 (6 bases). Between the trimmed V and J ends, which lost 0 bases and 4 bases, there was a span of 9 bases. The CDR3 has 14 amino acids. Germline CDR1 is KGHSH and CDR2 is LQKENI. This CDR3 reads CASSPPGGAYGYTF. The covered CDR3 bases are TGTGCCAGCTCACCACCTGGGGGGGCCTATGGC. The entire variable domain, with the rest obtained from reference TRBV18 and TRBJ1-2, is as follows: NAGVMQNPRHLVRRRGQEARLRCSPMKGHSHVYWYRQLPEEGLKFMVYLQKENIIDESGMPKERFSAEFPKEGPSILRIQQVVRGDSAAYFCASSPPGGAYGYTFGSGTRLTVV.

Of note for this clone: The DNA ends 3 residues before the CDR3 does, and the rest of the CDR3 is filled in from the germline J gene. The chain couples TRBV18 to TRBJ2-7; TRBD1 matches at 9 bases. The CDR3 is made up of 14 amino acids. Germline values: CDR1 KGHSH, CDR2 LQKENI. Trimming at V came to 3 bases and at J to 3 bases, leaving 3 bases not matched to a gene. CDR3 loop: CASSPGTGYYEQYF. The DNA read from the CDR3 is TGTGCCAGCTCACCCGGGACAGGGTACTACGAG.

To note about this clone: The CDR3 extends 3 residues past the end of the read, so its final part is completed from the germline J gene. The chain has TRBV19 and TRBJ2-7, with TRBD1 matching 8 bases. The CDR3 extends over 15 amino acids. V gave up 6 bases and J gave up 6 bases; unmatched junction bases: 13. Germline assignment: CDR1 LNHDA and CDR2 SQIVND (reference sequence). The CDR3 protein is CASSRPPGGSAEQYF. Incomplete CDR3 DNA: TGTGCCAGTAGCCGACCTCCAGGGGGCTCAGCCGAG.

This clone was counted between two and nine times. The read ends 3 residues before the CDR3 terminus; that terminus is restored from the germline J gene. The rearrangement links TRBV19 to TRBJ1-1, with D hard to call. The CDR3 runs 15 residues. Looked up from germline, CDR1 is LNHDA and CDR2 is SQIVND (reference sequence). Trimming cost V 9 bases and J 1 base, with 18 bases left between them. The CDR3 bases that were read are TGTGCCAGCCAGATTATGGTGTTATCGAACACTGAA. Protein product: CASQIMVLSNTE. The whole CDR3 sequence reads CASQIMVLSNTEAFF.

The covered CDR3 bases are TGTGCCAGCAGAAGACAGGGTGGAACCTACGAG. Protein: CASRRQGGTYE. The complete CDR3 protein is CASRRQGGTYEQYF. The rearrangement joins TRBV2 to TRBJ2-7, with TRBD1 identical over 7 bases. The read halts 3 residues ahead of the CDR3 end, with the missing end drawn from the germline J gene. The J segment lost 2 bases and the V segment lost 6 bases, leaving 7 bases of the junction unmatched. Germline loops: CDR1 SNHLY, CDR2 FYNNEI. This CDR3 spans 14 amino acids.

This clone was found many times. The read ends 3 residues shy of where the CDR3 ends; the end is completed using the germline J gene. The V and J genes are TRBV20-1 and TRBJ1-2; 9 bases align to TRBD1. The CDR3 is 12 residues long. Germline lookup yields CDR1 DFQATT and CDR2 SNEGSKA (reference sequence). The CDR3 DNA, read in part, is TGCAGTGCTATTCGGGACAGGGCGGGA. Translating it yields CSAIRDRAG. The CDR3 in its entirety is CSAIRDRAGYTF.